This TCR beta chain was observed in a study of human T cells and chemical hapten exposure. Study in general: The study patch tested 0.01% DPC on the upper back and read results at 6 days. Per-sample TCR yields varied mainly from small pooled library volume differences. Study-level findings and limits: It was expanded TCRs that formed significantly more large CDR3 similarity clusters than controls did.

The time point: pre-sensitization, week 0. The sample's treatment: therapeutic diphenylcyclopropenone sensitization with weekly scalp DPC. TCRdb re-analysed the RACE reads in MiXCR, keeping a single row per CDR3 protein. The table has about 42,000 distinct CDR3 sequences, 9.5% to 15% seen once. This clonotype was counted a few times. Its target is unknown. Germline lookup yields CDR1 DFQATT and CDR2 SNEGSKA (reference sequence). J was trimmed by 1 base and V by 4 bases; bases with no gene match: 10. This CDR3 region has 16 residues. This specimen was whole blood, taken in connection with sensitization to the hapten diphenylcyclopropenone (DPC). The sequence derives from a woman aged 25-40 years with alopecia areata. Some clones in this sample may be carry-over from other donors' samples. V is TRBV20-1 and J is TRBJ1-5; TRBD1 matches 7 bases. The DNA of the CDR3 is TGCAGTGCTACCCCAGCGGACAGGCTGAGCAATCAGCCCCAGCATTTT. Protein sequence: CSATPADRLSNQPQHF.